This record looks at one TCR beta chain sequence and its context. Its specificity is unknown. A junction boundary mismatches the germline segment, possibly from a read error. The data originate from a study of CD8+CD57+ T cells in acquired aplastic anemia. On the study more broadly: DNA recovered from sorted CD4+ and CD8+ cells had a mean of approximately 3.2 ug.

CD8+CD57+ cell expansion, shown by flow cytometry, had occurred in the patients selected for sequencing. The diagnosis in all patients was severe acquired aplastic anemia. Germline V gene data show CDR1 as LGHNT and CDR2 as FRNRAP. The length of the CDR3 is 13 residues. Profiles of TCR beta VDJ and CDR3 were generated from a genomic DNA template. Via MiXCR, TCRdb re-called the reads, giving one row per CDR3 protein. The profile covers about 160,000 distinct CDR3 sequences, with 45% to 55% appearing a single time and about 30% taken by the ten largest. Study outcomes and limitations: A significant difference in CD8+ Simpson's diversity between patients and controls was not found. Common to patients and controls were about 31 CD8+ CDR3 sequences.

Source material: sorted CD4+, CD8+, or CD8+CD57+ T cells (not recorded which) from PBMCs. The sequence derives from a human donor with aplastic anemia. The rearrangement uses TRBV12-5 and TRBJ1-1; D might be TRBD1 (5 bases). The CDR3 protein is CASGLSGPTEALF. The CDR3 DNA reads as TGTGCTAGTGGTTTATCGGGGCCCACTGAAGCTCTCTTT.